Below, 20 T cell receptor beta chains from the same sample are listed, as sequenced in a study of STAT3 mutations in large granular lymphocyte leukemia. The assay was immunoSEQ multiplex PCR, and TCRdb's table has in-frame clones only and misses some. The repertoire includes 17,000 or so clones, almost 85% of them detected once, and approximately 8.1% sits in the top ten. Their antigens are not known. Findings of the study overall: In T-cell large granular lymphocyte leukemia, about half of patients showed multiple immunodominant subclonotypes.

The sample taken for sequencing was peripheral blood mononuclear cells. Receptor source: a man aged 50-60 years with T-cell large granular lymphocyte leukemia. Some clones in this sample may be carry-over from other donors' samples.

The V and J genes are TRBV6-5 and TRBJ2-5; TRBD1 aligns across 9 bases. Per the germline V gene, CDR1 is MNHEY and CDR2 is SVGAGI. The trim removed 2 bases at V and 5 bases at J, leaving 6 bases unmatched. This CDR3 is 15 amino acids long. CDR3 sequence (DNA): TGTGCCAGCAGTTACGGGGGGACAGGGATCGAGACCCAGTACTTC. Protein product: CASSYGGTGIETQYF.

The chain uses TRBV7-9 and TRBJ1-1, with 9 bases that match TRBD1. The CDR3 runs 13 residues. The V gene end was trimmed by 6 bases and the J gene end by 4 bases; junction bases not matched to a gene: 3. Germline V lookup: CDR1 SEHNR, CDR2 FQNEAQ (reference sequence). CDR3 sequence reads: CASSPTGGTEAFF. The DNA of the CDR3 is TGTGCCAGCAGTCCGACAGGGGGCACTGAAGCTTTCTTT.

This chain links TRBV11-2 with TRBJ2-3; 8 bases fit TRBD2. Germline V gene lookup returns CDR1 SGHAT and CDR2 FQNNGV. This CDR3 has 16 residues. The trim removed 4 bases at V and 0 bases at J, leaving 6 bases unmatched. Here the CDR3 DNA reads TGTGCCAGCAGCTCCTTAGCGGGGCCTAGCACAGATACGCAGTATTTT. As protein: CASSSLAGPSTDTQYF.

This clone was observed a single time. This chain uses TRBV14 with TRBJ2-5; D is unclear. Germline V lookup: CDR1 SGHDN, CDR2 FVKESK. The germline V and J ends were trimmed by 5 bases and 0 bases, with 10 bases remaining between them. The CDR3 covers 14 residues. The CDR3 DNA sequence: TGTGCCAGCAGCGATAGAGCGTACCAAGAGACCCAGTACTTC. This sequence encodes CASSDRAYQETQYF.

The J gene is TRBJ2-3, the V gene TRBV7-3, with D perhaps matching TRBD2 (5 bases). Germline V gives CDR1 SGHTA, CDR2 FQGTGA. The CDR3 is 14 amino acids. Trimming removed 4 bases at V and 3 bases at J, with 11 bases between. The CDR3 reads CASSSGRGTDTQYF. Written as DNA, the CDR3 is TGTGCCAGCAGCTCCGGGCGAGGGACAGATACGCAGTATTTT.

CDR3: CASSLLREANYGYTF. The CDR3 DNA reads TGTGCCAGCAGCTTACTCAGGGAAGCTAACTATGGCTACACCTTC. This chain links TRBV6-5 with TRBJ1-2, with D perhaps matching TRBD1 (5 bases). The length of the CDR3 is 15 residues. The ends were cut back, 6 bases at V and 0 bases at J, with 14 bases in the middle. The germline V gene has CDR1 MNHEY and CDR2 SVGAGI.

The chain uses TRBV5-1 and TRBJ2-7, with 11 nucleotides matching TRBD2. CDR1 SGHRS and CDR2 YFSETQ come from the germline V gene. The CDR3 runs to 18 residues. Unmatched junction bases numbered 14, after V lost 0 bases and J lost 6 bases. The CDR3 DNA reads as TGCGCCAGCAGCTTGGTGGCTAGCGGGAGGAGCTCTTCCCCCGAGCAGTACTTC. Translating gives CASSLVASGRSSSPEQYF.

This sequence joins TRBV6-5 and TRBJ1-4, with 7 bases identical to TRBD1. V trimming: 11 bases; J trimming: 8 bases; junction bases outside the gene matches: 8. Germline V gives CDR1 MNHEY, CDR2 SVGAGI. The CDR3 runs 12 residues. CDR3 in amino acids: CASRQGTEKLFF. CDR3 DNA: TGTGCCTCAAGACAGGGAACAGAAAAACTGTTTTTT.

V usage is TRBV2 and J usage is TRBJ2-4, with D hard to call. The CDR3 has 14 amino acids. Germline V gives CDR1 SNHLY, CDR2 FYNNEI. With 7 bases removed from V and 4 bases from J, the gap between germline ends came to 14 bases. The CDR3 is CASTPDGYKNIQYF. The CDR3 coding sequence is TGTGCCAGCACCCCGGACGGATATAAAAACATTCAGTACTTC.

This sequence joins TRBV5-6 and TRBJ1-2, with 7 bases fitting TRBD1. Trimming at V came to 0 bases and at J to 7 bases, leaving 9 bases not matched to a gene. Germline CDR1 SGHDT, CDR2 YYEEEE. The CDR3 length is 15 residues. The chain's CDR3 is CASSLGLGGMGGYTF. Here the CDR3 DNA reads TGTGCCAGCAGCTTGGGCTTAGGGGGCATGGGTGGCTACACCTTC.

The gene calls are TRBV2 and TRBJ2-6; tentatively, D is TRBD2 (6 bases). The CDR3 is made up of 15 amino acids. Between the trimmed V and J ends, which lost 2 bases and 4 bases, there was a span of 9 bases. Germline CDR1 reads SNHLY; CDR2 reads FYNNEI. The CDR3 loop reads CASSEPGRGANVLTF. CDR3 sequence (DNA): TGTGCCAGCAGTGAACCCGGGAGAGGGGCCAACGTCCTGACTTTC. The full variable domain, completed using reference TRBV2 and TRBJ2-6, is EPEVTQTPSHQVTQMGQEVILRCVPISNHLYFYWYRQILGQKVEFLVSFYNNEISEKSEIFDDQFSVERPDGSNFTLKIRSTKLEDSAMYFCASSEPGRGANVLTFGAGSRLTVL.

The chain links TRBV27 to TRBJ1-3; D ambiguous. This CDR3 region has 13 residues. Germline CDR1 is MNHEY and CDR2 is SMNVEV (reference sequence). The V and J ends lost 0 bases and 4 bases respectively, with 4 bases between them. In DNA, the CDR3 is TGTGCCAGCAGTTTATCCGGGGGAAACACCATATATTTT. Translating it yields CASSLSGGNTIYF.

V is TRBV30 and J is TRBJ2-5; D is perhaps TRBD1 (6 bases). The CDR3 runs 13 residues. The germline V gene has CDR1 GTSNPN and CDR2 SVGIG (reference sequence). V lost 4 bases and J 4 bases, leaving 13 bases between the germline ends. CDR3 sequence (DNA): TGTGCCTGGATGCCAGGGGTTGGAGAGACCCAGTACTTC. Amino acids: CAWMPGVGETQYF.

The V and J genes are TRBV10-3 and TRBJ1-6, with D hard to call. The CDR3 sequence is 15 residues long. V was clipped by 8 bases and J by 0 bases, with 11 bases between them. From germline, CDR1 is ENHRY and CDR2 SYGVKD. The CDR3 region is CAIAVGSSYNSPLHF. CDR3 DNA: TGTGCCATCGCCGTTGGGAGCTCCTATAATTCACCCCTCCACTTT.

The chain joins TRBV5-1 to TRBJ1-1, with D possibly being TRBD1 (5 bases). With 0 bases removed from V and 3 bases from J, the gap between germline ends came to 12 bases. This CDR3 has 15 residues. From germline, CDR1 is SGHRS and CDR2 YFSETQ. The CDR3 coding sequence is TGCGCCAGCAGCTTGGAGGTCGGGACCCACACTGAAGCTTTCTTT. The encoded protein is CASSLEVGTHTEAFF.

The chain links TRBV5-1 to TRBJ2-7; no clear D. CDR1 and CDR2 from the germline V gene are SGHRS and YFSETQ. The CDR3 consists of 16 residues. V shed 1 base and J shed 6 bases, with 20 bases lying between them. In DNA form, the CDR3 reads TGCGCCAGCAGCTTGCAAGAGGTGACCTTACCCTCCGAGCAGTACTTC. Amino acids: CASSLQEVTLPSEQYF.

The chain has TRBV7-9 and TRBJ1-1; 9 nucleotides line up with TRBD1. Trimming cost V 4 bases and J 5 bases; bases outside gene matches: 5. CDR3 length equals 14 residues. CDR1 SEHNR and CDR2 FQNEAQ come from the germline V gene (reference sequence). The CDR3 loop reads CASSSDRGSTEAFF. Here the CDR3 DNA reads TGTGCCAGCAGCTCGGACAGGGGTTCGACTGAAGCTTTCTTT.

The chain uses TRBV27 and TRBJ2-1, with no clear D. The CDR3 length is 16 residues. Germline lookup yields CDR1 MNHEY and CDR2 SMNVEV (reference sequence). The V gene lost 7 bases and the J gene lost 0 bases, with 16 bases spanning the gap. The CDR3 spells CASNRARSSSYNEQFF. In DNA form, the CDR3 reads TGTGCCAGCAACCGCGCCCGGTCAAGCTCCTACAATGAGCAGTTCTTC.

The chain recombines TRBV7-9 with TRBJ2-3; D unresolved. Deletions cut 2 bases from V and 5 bases from J, with 2 bases between. The CDR3 loop spans 11 amino acids. Germline lookup yields CDR1 SEHNR and CDR2 FQNEAQ (reference sequence). The CDR3 protein is CASSLLDTQYF. CDR3 nucleotide sequence: TGTGCCAGCAGCTTATTAGATACGCAGTATTTT.

The gene calls are TRBV5-6 and TRBJ2-7; 8 nucleotides align to TRBD1. Looked up from germline, CDR1 is SGHDT and CDR2 is YYEEEE. The CDR3 sequence is 13 residues long. Trimming took 0 bases from V and 6 from J; bases not matched to a gene: 2. The CDR3 coding sequence is TGTGCCAGCAGCTTGGGACAGGGGATCGAGCAGTACTTC. Translated, it gives CASSLGQGIEQYF.